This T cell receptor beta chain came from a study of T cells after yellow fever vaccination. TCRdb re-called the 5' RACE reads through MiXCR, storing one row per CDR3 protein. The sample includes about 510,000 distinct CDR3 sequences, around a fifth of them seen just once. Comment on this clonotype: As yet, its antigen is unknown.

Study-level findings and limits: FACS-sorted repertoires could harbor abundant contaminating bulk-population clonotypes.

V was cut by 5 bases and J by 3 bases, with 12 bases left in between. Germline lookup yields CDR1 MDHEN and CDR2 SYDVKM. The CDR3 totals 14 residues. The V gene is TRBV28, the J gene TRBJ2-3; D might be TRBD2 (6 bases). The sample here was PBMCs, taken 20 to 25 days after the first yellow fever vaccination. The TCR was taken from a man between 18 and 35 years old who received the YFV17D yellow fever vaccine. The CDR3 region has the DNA TGTGCCAGCAGTCCGCGGGGCCAGACAGATACGCAGTATTTT. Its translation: CASSPRGQTDTQYF.